The sequence of this T cell receptor (beta chain) was determined in a study of graft-versus-host responses after intestinal transplantation. The wider study: Recipients were given multivisceral, liver-intestinal, or isolated intestinal transplants. Recipients across the board were started on anti-thymocyte globulin induction, then kept on tacrolimus and steroids for about 3 years. Study results and caveats: HvG clone declines early post-transplant were associated with peak circulating GvH levels. Patients who carried graft-donor T cell macrochimerism also had high graft-versus-host to host-versus-graft clonal ratios in their allografts.

Assay: immunoSEQ multiplex PCR; the TCRdb copy retains only in-frame clones and omits some. This table has roughly 98,000 clones, about 93% appearing once. In the case of this clone: No antigen is known for it.

Germline V gene sequence: CDR1 LGHNA, CDR2 YSLEER. Trimming cost V 1 base and J 7 bases; bases outside gene matches: 12. The CDR3 covers 17 residues. Sequenced material: unstimulated CD8+ T cells sorted from spleen or lymph node cells, taken before transplant. This sequence was found in a human donor who was the organ donor for an intestinal transplant. The V and J genes are TRBV4-3 and TRBJ2-7; 11 nucleotides match TRBD2. DNA for the CDR3: TGCGCCAGCAGCCAAGTCTTAGTAGCGGGAGGGCCAGGTGAGCAGTACTTC. Residues: CASSQVLVAGGPGEQYF.